The sequence of this T cell receptor beta chain was determined in a study of T cell clones after liver transplantation. Overall study context: A pre-transplant mixed lymphocyte reaction with TCRbeta sequencing defined graft-donor-reactive clones followed in post-transplant blood. Pre-transplant mixed lymphocyte reactions yielded third-party-reactive TCRbeta sequences as comparators for graft-donor-reactive sequences. Points from the study as a whole: Compared with third party-reactive sequences, donor-reactive ones declined more, independent of withdrawal success. In a couple of subjects, few donor cells limited the measurable donor-reactive repertoire.

Libraries were prepared by immunoSEQ multiplex PCR; TCRdb keeps only in-frame clonotypes and omits some of them. The data hold fewer than 25,000 clones, with roughly 92% observed a single time. The CDR3 spans 14 residues. Trimming removed 4 bases at V and 6 bases at J, with 12 bases between. Germline V gives CDR1 LNHDA, CDR2 SQIVND (reference sequence). Concerning this clone: Its antigen remains unknown.

This receptor was taken from a human patient who received a liver transplant. Among the T cells, some may be from the graft donor. The chain has TRBV19 and TRBJ2-2; TRBD1 is a possible D gene (6 bases). The material was CD8+ T cells from blood, obtained nearly 26 months after liver transplant. The CDR3 here is CASSRGGIAGELFF. Here the CDR3 DNA reads TGTGCCAGTAGTAGAGGGGGAATAGCCGGGGAGCTGTTTTTT.